These 5 T cell receptor beta chains were all obtained from the same sample, sequenced in a study of T cell changes during pregnancy in multiple sclerosis. TCRdb's copy holds only in-frame clones and misses some; the assay was immunoSEQ multiplex PCR. The sample lists approximately 50,000 clones; roughly nine tenths were seen once. The sample consisted of CD8+ T cells from peripheral blood mononuclear cells, taken after pregnancy. The receptor set was obtained from a female donor with multiple sclerosis, enrolled in a pregnancy study.

The rearrangement links TRBV2 to TRBJ2-7, with TRBD1 matching 10 bases. Germline CDR1 reads SNHLY; CDR2 reads FYNNEI. The V segment lost 4 bases and the J segment 2 bases; nucleotides outside the gene matches: 11. This CDR3 contains 17 residues. The DNA of the CDR3 is TGTGCCAGCAGTGGGGACAGGGGTGCCAAAATAACCTACGAGCAGTACTTC. It specifies CASSGDRGAKITYEQYF.

The J gene is TRBJ2-3, the V gene TRBV5-1, with 8 bases that match TRBD2. The junction had 9 bases not matched to a gene; V was cut back by 4 bases and J by 2 bases. The length of the CDR3 is 16 residues. Germline V CDR1 and CDR2: SGHRS, YFSETQ. CDR3 sequence reads: CASSPLAVTFTDTQYF. CDR3 bases: TGCGCCAGCAGCCCACTAGCGGTCACTTTCACAGATACGCAGTATTTT.

The chain joins TRBV6-1 to TRBJ2-1; 10 bases fit TRBD2. Germline V gene lookup returns CDR1 MNHNS and CDR2 SASEGT. V was pared by 1 base and J by 9 bases, with 12 bases of the junction left unmatched. The CDR3 has 17 amino acids. CDR3 sequence: CASSEVGLAERSIEQFF. The CDR3 nucleotides read TGTGCCAGCAGTGAAGTTGGACTAGCGGAACGATCGATTGAGCAGTTCTTC.

The chain is built from TRBV30 and TRBJ2-3; TRBD1 is a possible D gene (5 bases). Germline CDR1 and CDR2: GTSNPN and SVGIG (reference sequence). V gave up 5 bases and J gave up 1 base, with 10 bases separating them. The CDR3 is made up of 13 amino acids. CDR3 bases: TGTGCCTGGGTGGGGCCTCGCACAGATACGCAGTATTTT. It yields the protein CAWVGPRTDTQYF.

The chain couples TRBV6-8 to TRBJ1-2, with 8 bases that match TRBD1. The CDR3 runs 15 residues. V was pared by 5 bases and J by 3 bases, with 8 bases of the junction left unmatched. The germline V gene encodes CDR1 MNHGY and CDR2 SAAAGT. CDR3 amino acids: CASSARTGMDYGYTF. For the CDR3, the DNA is TGTGCCAGCAGTGCCCGGACAGGGATGGACTATGGCTACACCTTC.